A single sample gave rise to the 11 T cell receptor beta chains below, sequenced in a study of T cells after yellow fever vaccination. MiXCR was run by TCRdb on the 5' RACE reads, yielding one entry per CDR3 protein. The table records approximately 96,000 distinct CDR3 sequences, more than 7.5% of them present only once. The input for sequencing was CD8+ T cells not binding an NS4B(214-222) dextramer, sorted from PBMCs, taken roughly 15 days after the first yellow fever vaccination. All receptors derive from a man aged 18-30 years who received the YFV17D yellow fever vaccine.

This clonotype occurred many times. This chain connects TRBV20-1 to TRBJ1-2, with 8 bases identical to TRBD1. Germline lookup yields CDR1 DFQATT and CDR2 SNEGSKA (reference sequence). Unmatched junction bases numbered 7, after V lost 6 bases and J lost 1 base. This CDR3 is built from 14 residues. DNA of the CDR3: TGCAGTGCCAACGGACAGGGTGTTAACTATGGCTACACCTTC. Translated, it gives CSANGQGVNYGYTF.

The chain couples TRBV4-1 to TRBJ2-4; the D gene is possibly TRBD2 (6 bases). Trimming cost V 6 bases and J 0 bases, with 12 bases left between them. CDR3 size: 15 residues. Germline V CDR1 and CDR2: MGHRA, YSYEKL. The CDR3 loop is CASSGGNLAKNIQYF. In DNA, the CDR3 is TGCGCCAGCAGTGGGGGGAACTTAGCCAAAAACATTCAGTACTTC.

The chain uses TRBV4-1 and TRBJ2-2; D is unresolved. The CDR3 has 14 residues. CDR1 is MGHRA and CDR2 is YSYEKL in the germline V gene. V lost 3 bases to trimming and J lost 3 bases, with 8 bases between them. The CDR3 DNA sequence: TGCGCCAGCAGCCAGTTCGGTTACACCGGGGAGCTGTTTTTT. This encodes CASSQFGYTGELFF.

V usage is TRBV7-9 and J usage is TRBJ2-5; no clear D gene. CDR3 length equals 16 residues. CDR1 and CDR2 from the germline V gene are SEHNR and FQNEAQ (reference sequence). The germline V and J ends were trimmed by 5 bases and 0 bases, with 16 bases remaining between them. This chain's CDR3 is CASSLSDTAYQETQYF. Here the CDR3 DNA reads TGTGCCAGCAGCCTCAGCGATACAGCGTACCAAGAGACCCAGTACTTC.

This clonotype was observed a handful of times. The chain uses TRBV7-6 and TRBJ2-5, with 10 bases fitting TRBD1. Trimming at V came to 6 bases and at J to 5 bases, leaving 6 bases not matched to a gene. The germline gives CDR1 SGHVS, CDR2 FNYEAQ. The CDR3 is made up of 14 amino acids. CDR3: CASSKPGQGETQYF. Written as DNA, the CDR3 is TGTGCCAGCAGTAAACCGGGACAGGGGGAGACCCAGTACTTC. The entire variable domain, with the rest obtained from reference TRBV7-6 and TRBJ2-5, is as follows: GAGVSQSPRYKVTKRGQDVALRCDPISGHVSLYWYRQALGQGPEFLTYFNYEAQQDKSGLPNDRFSAERPEGSISTLTIQRTEQRDSAMYRCASSKPGQGETQYFGPGTRLLVL.

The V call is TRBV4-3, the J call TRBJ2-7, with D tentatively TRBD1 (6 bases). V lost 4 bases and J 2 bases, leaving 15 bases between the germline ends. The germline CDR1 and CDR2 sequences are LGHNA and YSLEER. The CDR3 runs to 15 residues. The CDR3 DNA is TGCGCCAGCAGCCCTGGGCAGGGGAGCACCTACGAGCAGTACTTC. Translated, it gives CASSPGQGSTYEQYF.

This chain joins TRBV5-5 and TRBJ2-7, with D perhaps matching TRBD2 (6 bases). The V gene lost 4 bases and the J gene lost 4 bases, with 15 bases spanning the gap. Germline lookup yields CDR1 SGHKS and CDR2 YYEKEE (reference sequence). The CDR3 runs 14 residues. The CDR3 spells CASSSRGSGYEQYV. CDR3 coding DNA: TGTGCCAGCAGCAGTCGGGGGTCGGGGTACGAGCAGTACGTC.

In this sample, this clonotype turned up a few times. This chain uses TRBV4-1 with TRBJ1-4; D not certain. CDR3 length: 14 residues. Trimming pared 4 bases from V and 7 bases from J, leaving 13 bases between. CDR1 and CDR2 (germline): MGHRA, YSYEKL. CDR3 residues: CASSPYSPSEKLFF. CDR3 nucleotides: TGCGCCAGCAGCCCGTATTCTCCTAGTGAAAAACTGTTTTTT.

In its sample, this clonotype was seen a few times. The CDR3 DNA sequence: TGCGCCAGCAGCCAAGTTGGCGGTGGGGTAACTAATGAAAAACTGTTTTTT. Its protein is CASSQVGGGVTNEKLFF. The genes are TRBV4-1 and TRBJ1-4; D unclear. The V end lost 1 base, the J end lost 1 base, and 13 bases lay between the germline ends. CDR1 is MGHRA, CDR2 YSYEKL, per germline. This CDR3 is 17 amino acids long.

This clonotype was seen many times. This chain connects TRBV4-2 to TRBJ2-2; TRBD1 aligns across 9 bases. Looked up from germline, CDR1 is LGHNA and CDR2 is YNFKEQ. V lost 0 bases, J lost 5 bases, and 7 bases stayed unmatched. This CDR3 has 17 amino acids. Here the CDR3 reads CASSQEQGALGTGELFF. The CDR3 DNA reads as TGTGCCAGCAGCCAAGAACAGGGGGCCTTAGGGACCGGGGAGCTGTTTTTT.

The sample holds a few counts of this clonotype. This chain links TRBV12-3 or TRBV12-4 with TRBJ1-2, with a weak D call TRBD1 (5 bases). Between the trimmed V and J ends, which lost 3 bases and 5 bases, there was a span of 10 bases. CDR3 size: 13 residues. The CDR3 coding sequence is TGTGCCAGCAGTTTTGGACACTCATATGGCTACACCTTC. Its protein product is CASSFGHSYGYTF.